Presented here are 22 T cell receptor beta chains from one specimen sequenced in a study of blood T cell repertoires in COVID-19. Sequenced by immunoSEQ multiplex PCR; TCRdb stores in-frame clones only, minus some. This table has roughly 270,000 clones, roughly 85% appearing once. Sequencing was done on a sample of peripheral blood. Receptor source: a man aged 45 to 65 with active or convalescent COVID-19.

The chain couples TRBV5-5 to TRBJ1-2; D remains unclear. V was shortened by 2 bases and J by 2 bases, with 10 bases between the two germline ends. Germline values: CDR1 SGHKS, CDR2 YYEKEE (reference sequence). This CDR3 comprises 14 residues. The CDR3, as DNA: TGTGCCAGCAGCTTAAAGTTGACAAACTATGGCTACACCTTC. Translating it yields CASSLKLTNYGYTF.

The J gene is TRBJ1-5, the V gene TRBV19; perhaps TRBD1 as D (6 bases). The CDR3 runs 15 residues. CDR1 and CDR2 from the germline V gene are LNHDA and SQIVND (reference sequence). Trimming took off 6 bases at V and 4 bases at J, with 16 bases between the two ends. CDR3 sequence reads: CASRLAGTPNQPQHF. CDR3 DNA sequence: TGTGCCAGTAGGTTAGCCGGGACACCGAATCAGCCCCAGCATTTT. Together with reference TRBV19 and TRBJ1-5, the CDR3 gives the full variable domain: DGGITQSPKYLFRKEGQNVTLSCEQNLNHDAMYWYRQDPGQGLRLIYYSQIVNDFQKGDIAEGYSVSREKKESFPLTVTSAQKNPTAFYLCASRLAGTPNQPQHFGDGTRLSIL.

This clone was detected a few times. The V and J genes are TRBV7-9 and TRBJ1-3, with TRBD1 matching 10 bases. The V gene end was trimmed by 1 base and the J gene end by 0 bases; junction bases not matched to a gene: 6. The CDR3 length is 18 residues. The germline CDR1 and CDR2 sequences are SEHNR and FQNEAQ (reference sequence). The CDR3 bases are TGTGCCAGCAGCTTAGGGACAGGGGGTTTATCCTCTGGAAACACCATATATTTT. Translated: CASSLGTGGLSSGNTIYF.

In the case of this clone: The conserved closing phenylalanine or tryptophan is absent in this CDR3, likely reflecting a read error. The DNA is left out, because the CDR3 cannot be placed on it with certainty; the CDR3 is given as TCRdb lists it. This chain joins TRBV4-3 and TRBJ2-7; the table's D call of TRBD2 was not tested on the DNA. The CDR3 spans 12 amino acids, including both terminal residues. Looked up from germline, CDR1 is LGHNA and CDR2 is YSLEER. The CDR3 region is CASSRSCSGPSQ.

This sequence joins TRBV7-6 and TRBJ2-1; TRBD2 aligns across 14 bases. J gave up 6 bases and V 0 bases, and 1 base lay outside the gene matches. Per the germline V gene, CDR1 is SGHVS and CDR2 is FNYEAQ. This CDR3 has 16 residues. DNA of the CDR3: TGTGCCAGCAGCTTAGCGGGACTAGCGGGAGTCAATGAGCAGTTCTTC. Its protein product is CASSLAGLAGVNEQFF. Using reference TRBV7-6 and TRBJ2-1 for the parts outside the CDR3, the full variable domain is GAGVSQSPRYKVTKRGQDVALRCDPISGHVSLYWYRQALGQGPEFLTYFNYEAQQDKSGLPNDRFSAERPEGSISTLTIQRTEQRDSAMYRCASSLAGLAGVNEQFFGPGTRLTVL.

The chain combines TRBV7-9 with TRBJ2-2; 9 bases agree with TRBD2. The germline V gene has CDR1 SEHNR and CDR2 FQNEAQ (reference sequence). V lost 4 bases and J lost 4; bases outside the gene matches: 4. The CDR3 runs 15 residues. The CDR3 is CASSSGLAFTGELFF. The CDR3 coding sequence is TGTGCCAGCAGCTCGGGACTAGCTTTCACCGGGGAGCTGTTTTTT.

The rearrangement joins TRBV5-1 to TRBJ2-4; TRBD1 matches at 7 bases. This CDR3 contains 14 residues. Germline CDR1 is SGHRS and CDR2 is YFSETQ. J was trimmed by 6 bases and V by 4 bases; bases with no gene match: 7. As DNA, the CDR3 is TGCGCCAGCAGCCCAAGGGACAGCTCAAACATTCAGTACTTC. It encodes CASSPRDSSNIQYF.

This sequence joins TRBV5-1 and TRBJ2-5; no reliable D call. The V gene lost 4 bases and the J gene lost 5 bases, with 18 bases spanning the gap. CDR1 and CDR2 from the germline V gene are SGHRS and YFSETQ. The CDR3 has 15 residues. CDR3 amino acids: CASSPRVTGEETQYF. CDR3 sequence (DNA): TGCGCCAGCAGCCCCCGGGTCACGGGTGAGGAGACCCAGTACTTC.

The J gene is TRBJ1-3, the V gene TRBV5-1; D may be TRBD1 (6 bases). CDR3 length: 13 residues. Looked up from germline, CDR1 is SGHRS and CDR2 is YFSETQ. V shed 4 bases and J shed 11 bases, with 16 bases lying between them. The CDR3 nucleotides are TGCGCCAGCAGCGATGGGACAAAGAGATCCATATATTTT. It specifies CASSDGTKRSIYF.

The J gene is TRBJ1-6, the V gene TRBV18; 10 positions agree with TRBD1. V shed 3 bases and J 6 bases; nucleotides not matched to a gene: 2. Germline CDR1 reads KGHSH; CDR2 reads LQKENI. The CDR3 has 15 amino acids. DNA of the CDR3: TGTGCCAGCTCACCGCGACAGGGGGCTAATTCACCCCTCCACTTT. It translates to CASSPRQGANSPLHF.

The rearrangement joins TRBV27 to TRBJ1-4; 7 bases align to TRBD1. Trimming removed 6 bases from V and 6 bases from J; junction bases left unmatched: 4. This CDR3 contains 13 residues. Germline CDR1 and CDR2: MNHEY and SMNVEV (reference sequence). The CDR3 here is CASRTGSYEKLFF. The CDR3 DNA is TGTGCCAGCAGGACAGGGAGTTATGAAAAACTGTTTTTT. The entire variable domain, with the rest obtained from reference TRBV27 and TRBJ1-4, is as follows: EAQVTQNPRYLITVTGKKLTVTCSQNMNHEYMSWYRQDPGLGLRQIYYSMNVEVTDKGDVPEGYKVSRKEKRNFPLILESPSPNQTSLYFCASRTGSYEKLFFGSGTQLSVL.

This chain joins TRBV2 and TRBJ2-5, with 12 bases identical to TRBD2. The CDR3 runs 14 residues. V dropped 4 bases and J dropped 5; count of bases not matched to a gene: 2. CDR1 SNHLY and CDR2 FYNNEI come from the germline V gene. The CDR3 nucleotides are TGTGCCAGCAGTGGGACTAGCGGGACGGAGACCCAGTACTTC. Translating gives CASSGTSGTETQYF.

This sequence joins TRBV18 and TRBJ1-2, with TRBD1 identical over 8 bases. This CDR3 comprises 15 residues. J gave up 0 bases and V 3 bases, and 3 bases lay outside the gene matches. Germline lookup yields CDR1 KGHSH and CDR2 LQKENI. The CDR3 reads CASSPPQGANYGYTF. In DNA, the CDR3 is TGTGCCAGCTCACCCCCACAGGGGGCTAACTATGGCTACACCTTC.

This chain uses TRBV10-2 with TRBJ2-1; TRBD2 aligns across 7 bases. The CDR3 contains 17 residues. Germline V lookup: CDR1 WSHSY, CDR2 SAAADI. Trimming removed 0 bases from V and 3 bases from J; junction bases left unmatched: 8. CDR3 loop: CASSESGREDLYNEQFF. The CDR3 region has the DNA TGCGCCAGCAGTGAGTCGGGTCGGGAGGACCTCTACAATGAGCAGTTCTTC.

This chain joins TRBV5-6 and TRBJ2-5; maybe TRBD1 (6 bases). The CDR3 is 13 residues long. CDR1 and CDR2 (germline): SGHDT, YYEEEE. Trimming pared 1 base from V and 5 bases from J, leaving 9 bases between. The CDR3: CASSLRQGETQYF. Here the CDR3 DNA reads TGTGCCAGCAGCTTGCGGCAGGGGGAGACCCAGTACTTC.

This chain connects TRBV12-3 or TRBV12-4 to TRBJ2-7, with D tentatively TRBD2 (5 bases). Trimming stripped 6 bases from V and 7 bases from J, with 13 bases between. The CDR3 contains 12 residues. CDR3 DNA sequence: TGTGCCAGCAGCCTGTACGGGGTTGAGCAGTACTTC. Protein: CASSLYGVEQYF.

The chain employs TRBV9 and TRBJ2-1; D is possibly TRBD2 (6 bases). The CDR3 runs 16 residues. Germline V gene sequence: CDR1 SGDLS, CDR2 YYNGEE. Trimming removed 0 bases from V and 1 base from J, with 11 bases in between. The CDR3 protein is CASSVGAGISYNEQFF. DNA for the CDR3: TGTGCCAGCAGCGTAGGGGCGGGAATTTCCTACAATGAGCAGTTCTTC.

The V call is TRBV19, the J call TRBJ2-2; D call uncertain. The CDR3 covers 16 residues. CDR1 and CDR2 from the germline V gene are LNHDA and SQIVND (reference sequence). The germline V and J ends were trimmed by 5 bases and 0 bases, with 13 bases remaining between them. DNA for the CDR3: TGTGCCAGTAGTTCCCCCTACCAATCGAACACCGGGGAGCTGTTTTTT. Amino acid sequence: CASSSPYQSNTGELFF. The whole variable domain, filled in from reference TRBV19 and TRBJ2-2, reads DGGITQSPKYLFRKEGQNVTLSCEQNLNHDAMYWYRQDPGQGLRLIYYSQIVNDFQKGDIAEGYSVSREKKESFPLTVTSAQKNPTAFYLCASSSPYQSNTGELFFGEGSRLTVL.

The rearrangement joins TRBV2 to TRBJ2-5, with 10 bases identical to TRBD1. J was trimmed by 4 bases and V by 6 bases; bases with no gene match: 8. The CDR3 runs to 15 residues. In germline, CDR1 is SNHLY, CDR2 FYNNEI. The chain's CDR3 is CASRVRTGGTETQYF. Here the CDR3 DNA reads TGTGCCAGCAGGGTGCGGACAGGGGGTACAGAGACCCAGTACTTC.

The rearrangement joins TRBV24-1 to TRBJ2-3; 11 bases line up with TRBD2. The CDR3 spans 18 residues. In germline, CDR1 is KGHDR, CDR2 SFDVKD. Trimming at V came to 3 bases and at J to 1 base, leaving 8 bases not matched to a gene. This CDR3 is CATSDTLGTSGCTDTQYF. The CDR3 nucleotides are TGTGCCACCAGTGATACCCTAGGGACTAGCGGATGCACAGATACGCAGTATTTT.

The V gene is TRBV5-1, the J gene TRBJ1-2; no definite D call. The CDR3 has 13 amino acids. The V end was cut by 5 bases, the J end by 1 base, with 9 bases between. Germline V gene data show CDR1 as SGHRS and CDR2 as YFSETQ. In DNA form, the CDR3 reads TGCGCCAGCAGTAGCGGGAATAACTATGGCTACACCTTC. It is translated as CASSSGNNYGYTF. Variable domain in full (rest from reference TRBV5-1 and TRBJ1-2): KAGVTQTPRYLIKTRGQQVTLSCSPISGHRSVSWYQQTPGQGLQFLFEYFSETQRNKGNFPGRFSGRQFSNSRSEMNVSTLELGDSALYLCASSSGNNYGYTFGSGTRLTVV.

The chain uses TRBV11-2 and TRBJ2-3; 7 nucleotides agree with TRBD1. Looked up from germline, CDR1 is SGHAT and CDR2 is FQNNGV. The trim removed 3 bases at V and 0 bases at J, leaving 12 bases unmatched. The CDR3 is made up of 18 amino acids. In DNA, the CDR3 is TGTGCCAGCAGCTTGACAGGGTACGGATATACTAGCACAGATACGCAGTATTTT. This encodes CASSLTGYGYTSTDTQYF.